This T cell receptor (beta chain) originates from a study of early T cells in non-severe SARS-CoV-2 infection. Study context: Sequencing targeted bulk RNA from unsorted whole blood, leaving chains unpaired.

V shed 5 bases, J shed 6 bases, and the junction held 6 bases outside the gene matches. The germline gives CDR1 MDHEN, CDR2 SYDVKM. The CDR3 consists of 13 residues. The TCR library protocol attached unique molecular identifiers to the individual cDNA molecules. TCRdb re-analysed the 5' RACE reads in MiXCR, keeping a single row per CDR3 protein. The table includes 37,000 or so distinct CDR3 sequences, about 5.3% detected once. This clonotype has at least ten counts. Its specificity is not known. Points from the study as a whole: VDJdb-based annotation leaned toward anti-spike CD8 responses and missed private and CD4 specificities.

The origin of this receptor is an adult who was a healthcare worker with PCR-confirmed SARS-CoV-2 infection or an uninfected control (not recorded which). This rearrangement joins TRBV28 to TRBJ2-7; 8 bases align to TRBD1. Material: whole blood. CDR3 DNA sequence: TGTGCCAGCAGTCCCGGACAGGGTTCCGAGCAGTACTTC. Translating gives CASSPGQGSEQYF.